The 23 T cell receptor beta chains below were found in one sample sequenced in a study of radiotherapy plus CTLA-4 blockade in lung cancer. Sequencing used immunoSEQ multiplex PCR; TCRdb keeps in-frame clones, though not all of them. The data show some 92,000 clones, 82% seen once. Sample: peripheral blood, taken from a patient treated with radiotherapy plus ipilimumab. These TCRs come from a human donor with non-small cell lung cancer who had a partial response to radiotherapy plus ipilimumab.

This chain connects TRBV9 to TRBJ2-7, with 9 bases matching TRBD2. The V segment lost 0 bases and the J segment 0 bases; nucleotides outside the gene matches: 4. The germline CDR1 and CDR2 sequences are SGDLS and YYNGEE. The CDR3 extends over 16 amino acids. The CDR3 region has the DNA TGTGCCAGCAGCGTAGGGCTAGCGGGAAACTCCTACGAGCAGTACTTC. This translates into CASSVGLAGNSYEQYF.

This chain connects TRBV5-1 to TRBJ2-2; TRBD1 matches at 8 bases. After removal of 4 bases from V and 1 base from J, the junction contained 3 bases not matched to a gene. The CDR3 extends over 15 amino acids. In germline, CDR1 is SGHRS, CDR2 YFSETQ. CDR3 protein: CASSLGTGNTGELFF. For the CDR3, the DNA is TGCGCCAGCAGCCTCGGGACAGGGAACACCGGGGAGCTGTTTTTT. Full variable domain (missing parts from reference TRBV5-1 and TRBJ2-2): KAGVTQTPRYLIKTRGQQVTLSCSPISGHRSVSWYQQTPGQGLQFLFEYFSETQRNKGNFPGRFSGRQFSNSRSEMNVSTLELGDSALYLCASSLGTGNTGELFFGEGSRLTVL.

This clone has a handful of counts. V is TRBV6-1 and J is TRBJ2-5, with D maybe TRBD1 (6 bases). V lost 5 bases to trimming and J lost 9 bases, with 16 bases between them. The CDR3 has 13 residues. Germline V lookup: CDR1 MNHNS, CDR2 SASEGT. The CDR3, as DNA: TGTGCCAGCAGTTATTCAGGCCGGACAGCCCAGTACTTC. It translates to CASSYSGRTAQYF.

This clone was seen only a few times. V usage is TRBV11-2 and J usage is TRBJ2-2, with TRBD2 matching 11 bases. V shed 2 bases and J 4 bases; nucleotides not matched to a gene: 3. This CDR3 comprises 16 residues. CDR1 is SGHAT and CDR2 is FQNNGV in the germline V gene. CDR3 in DNA: TGTGCCAGCAGCTTAAGACTAGCGGGATCCACCGGGGAGCTGTTTTTT. Residues: CASSLRLAGSTGELFF.

V usage is TRBV5-6 and J usage is TRBJ2-3; 7 positions match TRBD1. CDR1 SGHDT and CDR2 YYEEEE come from the germline V gene. The J segment lost 6 bases and the V segment lost 2 bases, leaving 18 bases of the junction unmatched. CDR3 length: 18 residues. The CDR3, as DNA: TGTGCCAGCAGCTTCGACCGAGACAGGGCGACCGGGGCGGATACGCAGTATTTT. This codes for CASSFDRDRATGADTQYF.

This chain uses TRBV5-4 with TRBJ1-2; weak D call: TRBD1 (5 bases). V lost 4 bases, J lost 7 bases, and 20 bases lay in between. The CDR3 loop spans 15 amino acids. Germline V gene lookup returns CDR1 SGHNT and CDR2 YYREEE (reference sequence). CDR3 in amino acids: CASSHPSQGGAGYTF. CDR3 in DNA: TGTGCCAGCAGCCACCCCTCGCAGGGAGGGGCTGGCTACACCTTC.

V gene TRBV28 combines with J gene TRBJ1-1; D is perhaps TRBD1 (6 bases). Germline values: CDR1 MDHEN, CDR2 SYDVKM. The CDR3 runs 16 residues. The V and J ends lost 4 bases and 5 bases respectively, with 20 bases between them. The chain's CDR3 is CASSYPVPGTKTEAFF. The CDR3 region has the DNA TGTGCCAGCAGTTACCCAGTGCCCGGGACAAAAACTGAAGCTTTCTTT.

The chain is built from TRBV11-2 and TRBJ1-3; no clear D. Trimming took off 1 base at V and 7 bases at J, with 5 bases between the two ends. Germline V gene lookup returns CDR1 SGHAT and CDR2 FQNNGV. The CDR3 covers 12 residues. CDR3 residues: CASSLAGNTIYF. In DNA form, the CDR3 reads TGTGCCAGCAGCTTAGCGGGTAACACCATATATTTT.

The genes are TRBV4-2 and TRBJ2-1; 7 positions agree with TRBD1. This CDR3 has 21 amino acids. The germline gives CDR1 LGHNA, CDR2 YNFKEQ. The ends lost 4 bases at V and 0 bases at J; junction bases unmatched: 21. The CDR3 reads CASSRDYPGQSLRPSYNEQFF. DNA for the CDR3: TGTGCCAGCAGCCGAGACTATCCGGGACAGAGTCTCCGTCCCTCCTACAATGAGCAGTTCTTC.

V is TRBV4-1 and J is TRBJ1-5; 7 nucleotides agree with TRBD1. Germline assignment: CDR1 MGHRA and CDR2 YSYEKL. The CDR3 runs 15 residues. V lost 1 base and J lost 2; bases outside the gene matches: 2. The CDR3 here is CASSQGQGGNQPQHF. The CDR3 DNA is TGCGCCAGCAGCCAAGGACAGGGTGGCAATCAGCCCCAGCATTTT.

J is TRBJ2-1 and V is TRBV7-2, with 7 bases fitting TRBD2. This CDR3 comprises 15 residues. Germline loops: CDR1 SGHTA, CDR2 FQGNSA. The V gene end was trimmed by 3 bases and the J gene end by 0 bases; junction bases not matched to a gene: 2. CDR3 nucleotides: TGTGCCAGCAGCTTTAGCGGGCCCTCCTACAATGAGCAGTTCTTC. It encodes CASSFSGPSYNEQFF.

The chain recombines TRBV5-1 with TRBJ1-1; tentative D call: TRBD1 (6 bases). From germline, CDR1 is SGHRS and CDR2 YFSETQ. This CDR3 is built from 15 residues. The V end lost 0 bases, the J end lost 1 base, and 10 bases lay between the germline ends. The CDR3: CASSLGSGENTEAFF. The DNA of the CDR3 is TGCGCCAGCAGCTTGGGCTCAGGGGAGAACACTGAAGCTTTCTTT.

The chain links TRBV5-5 to TRBJ2-5; TRBD1 agrees at 11 bases. CDR1 and CDR2 (germline): SGHKS, YYEKEE (reference sequence). There are 16 residues in the CDR3. With V trimmed by 5 bases and J by 1 base, 7 bases remained unmatched. The CDR3: CASRLVGTGGQETQYF. CDR3 bases: TGTGCCAGCAGGCTTGTGGGGACAGGGGGCCAAGAGACCCAGTACTTC.

The rearrangement links TRBV4-1 to TRBJ2-2; 7 bases match TRBD1. This CDR3 has 16 residues. Per the germline V gene, CDR1 is MGHRA and CDR2 is YSYEKL. With 0 bases clipped from V and 4 bases from J, the junction kept 5 bases outside the gene matches. In DNA, the CDR3 is TGCGCCAGCAGCCAAGATGCTCAGGGGGTCACCGGGGAGCTGTTTTTT. It yields the protein CASSQDAQGVTGELFF.

This chain connects TRBV28 to TRBJ2-5; 14 positions agree with TRBD2. The CDR3 is 19 residues long. CDR1 and CDR2 (germline): MDHEN, SYDVKM. V dropped 4 bases and J dropped 4; count of bases not matched to a gene: 14. CDR3 DNA sequence: TGTGCCAGCAGTTCCCCCGGGACTAGCGGGAGAGGCTTCCGAGAGACCCAGTACTTC. This encodes CASSSPGTSGRGFRETQYF. Complete variable domain (other parts from reference TRBV28 and TRBJ2-5): DVKVTQSSRYLVKRTGEKVFLECVQDMDHENMFWYRQDPGLGLRLIYFSYDVKMKEKGDIPEGYSVSREKKERFSLILESASTNQTSMYLCASSSPGTSGRGFRETQYFGPGTRLLVL.

The chain uses TRBV30 and TRBJ2-3; 8 nucleotides line up with TRBD2. The length of the CDR3 is 17 residues. V lost 4 bases to trimming and J lost 3 bases; unmatched junction nucleotides: 15. In germline, CDR1 is GTSNPN, CDR2 SVGIG (reference sequence). CDR3 DNA sequence: TGTGCCTGGACGAACACTCAGGGACTAGGGGGAACAGATACGCAGTATTTT. The encoded protein is CAWTNTQGLGGTDTQYF.

The CDR3 nucleotides are TGTGCCATCAGTGAGTCATTGCAGGGGATAGTCGGCGATACGCAGTATTTT. It codes for CAISESLQGIVGDTQYF. The rearrangement links TRBV10-3 to TRBJ2-3; the D gene is possibly TRBD1 (6 bases). The CDR3 contains 17 residues. V lost 0 bases and J 6 bases, leaving 19 bases between the germline ends. Germline loops: CDR1 ENHRY, CDR2 SYGVKD.

V and J are TRBV4-2 and TRBJ2-7; weak D call: TRBD1 (6 bases). CDR1 and CDR2 from the germline V gene are LGHNA and YNFKEQ. Trimming cost V 0 bases and J 0 bases, with 12 bases left between them. CDR3 length: 16 residues. The CDR3 reads CASSQEIGGPSYEQYF. In DNA, the CDR3 is TGTGCCAGCAGCCAAGAGATAGGGGGTCCCTCCTACGAGCAGTACTTC.

The chain links TRBV7-2 to TRBJ1-5; D unresolved. This CDR3 is built from 15 residues. Trimming cost V 3 bases and J 0 bases, with 9 bases left between them. Germline V gives CDR1 SGHTA, CDR2 FQGNSA. The CDR3 region has the DNA TGTGCCAGCAGCTTTATAAGAGATAGCAATCAGCCCCAGCATTTT. Translation: CASSFIRDSNQPQHF.

This clone was observed a handful of times. The V and J genes are TRBV7-9 and TRBJ1-1; TRBD1 might be the D (5 bases). This CDR3 contains 14 residues. Germline CDR1 SEHNR, CDR2 FQNEAQ (reference sequence). The germline V and J ends were trimmed by 1 base and 1 base, with 7 bases remaining between them. The CDR3 loop is CASSLGGGNTEAFF. The CDR3, as DNA: TGTGCCAGCAGCTTAGGGGGGGGGAACACTGAAGCTTTCTTT.

This clone was seen a handful of times. J is TRBJ2-7 and V is TRBV6-5; no firm D call. V lost 2 bases and J 1 base, leaving 12 bases between the germline ends. This CDR3 region has 15 residues. Germline CDR1 is MNHEY and CDR2 is SVGAGI. The chain's CDR3 is CASSYRPARSYEQYF. CDR3 nucleotides: TGTGCCAGCAGTTACCGCCCCGCCAGGTCCTACGAGCAGTACTTC.

This rearrangement joins TRBV7-7 to TRBJ2-7; 11 bases align to TRBD1. The CDR3 contains 14 residues. Germline V gene data show CDR1 as SSHAT and CDR2 as FNYEAQ (reference sequence). With 5 bases clipped from V and 6 bases from J, the junction kept 6 bases outside the gene matches. CDR3 nucleotide sequence: TGTGCCAGCAGCCCCTCCGGGACAGGGGGCGAGCAGTACTTC. Translated, it gives CASSPSGTGGEQYF.

This chain joins TRBV9 and TRBJ1-6; no firm D call. CDR3 length equals 14 residues. Between the trimmed V and J ends, which lost 0 bases and 9 bases, there was a span of 10 bases. Germline loops: CDR1 SGDLS, CDR2 YYNGEE. The CDR3 region has the DNA TGTGCCAGCAGCGTAGGGGAGGGAGGTTCACCCCTCCACTTT. Translation: CASSVGEGGSPLHF.